This T cell receptor (beta chain) comes out of a study of post-analysis software for immune sequencing data. Overall study context: The disease courses spanned relapsing-remitting, secondary progressive and progressive-relapsing forms of multiple sclerosis.

On this clonotype itself: Its antigen is still unknown.

General observations from the study: Patients carried roughly 5 TRBV segments more frequently than controls did, and TRBV5-6, TRBV5-1 and TRBV20-1 were among them. Strong same-batch co-clustering of samples appeared with F measure clustering. Significantly lower normalized Chao1 diversity was seen in multiple sclerosis patients than in controls.

Every TCR beta cDNA library bore unique molecular identifiers. cDNA molecules numbering 450,000 to 650,000 came from roughly 1.1 to 9.2 million T cells. TCRdb processed the PCR reads anew with MiXCR; each CDR3 protein has one entry. The sample lists about 680,000 distinct CDR3 sequences; 55% to 70% were seen once. The CDR3 sequence is 13 residues long. V gave up 0 bases and J gave up 7 bases, with 8 bases separating them. From germline, CDR1 is MNHEY and CDR2 SVGAGI. The chain links TRBV6-5 to TRBJ2-3, with D possibly matching TRBD1 (5 bases). The TCR sequence derives from a girl aged 2-9 years with multiple sclerosis. The sequenced sample consisted of blood. The CDR3 DNA is TGTGCCAGCAGTTACTCCAGGGCGAATACGCAGTATTTT. Its translation: CASSYSRANTQYF.